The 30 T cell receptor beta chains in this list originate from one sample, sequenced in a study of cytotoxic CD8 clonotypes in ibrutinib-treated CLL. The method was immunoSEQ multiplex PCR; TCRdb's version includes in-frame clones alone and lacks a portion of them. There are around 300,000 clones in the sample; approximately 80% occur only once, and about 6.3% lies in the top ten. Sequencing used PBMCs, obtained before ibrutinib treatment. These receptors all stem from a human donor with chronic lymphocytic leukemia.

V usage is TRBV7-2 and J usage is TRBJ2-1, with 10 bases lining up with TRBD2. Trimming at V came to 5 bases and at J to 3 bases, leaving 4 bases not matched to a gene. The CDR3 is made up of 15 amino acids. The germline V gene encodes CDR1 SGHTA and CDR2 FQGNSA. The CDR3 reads CASSLRTSGYNEQFF. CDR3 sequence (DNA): TGTGCCAGCAGCCTTCGGACTAGCGGCTACAATGAGCAGTTCTTC. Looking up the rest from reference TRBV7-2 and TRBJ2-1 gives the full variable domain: GAGVSQSPSNKVTEKGKDVELRCDPISGHTALYWYRQSLGQGLEFLIYFQGNSAPDKSGLPSDRFSAERTGGSVSTLTIQRTQQEDSAVYLCASSLRTSGYNEQFFGPGTRLTVL.

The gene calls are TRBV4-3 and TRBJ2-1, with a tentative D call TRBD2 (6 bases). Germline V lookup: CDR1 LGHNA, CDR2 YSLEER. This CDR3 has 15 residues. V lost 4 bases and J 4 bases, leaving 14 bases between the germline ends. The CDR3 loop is CASSPWVAVYNEQFF. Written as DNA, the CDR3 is TGCGCCAGCAGCCCCTGGGTAGCGGTTTACAATGAGCAGTTCTTC.

Written as DNA, the CDR3 is TGTGCCTGGAGTATGGGGGGCTGGAGCAATCAGCCCCAGCATTTT. The encoded protein is CAWSMGGWSNQPQHF. The rearrangement uses TRBV30 and TRBJ1-5; a weak D match, TRBD1 (6 bases). V lost 2 bases and J 1 base, leaving 12 bases between the germline ends. The germline CDR1 and CDR2 sequences are GTSNPN and SVGIG (reference sequence). CDR3 size: 15 residues. The full variable domain, in which reference TRBV30 and TRBJ1-5 provide the parts outside the CDR3, is SQTIHQWPATLVQPVGSPLSLECTVEGTSNPNLYWYRQAAGRGLQLLFYSVGIGQISSEVPQNLSASRPQDRQFILSSKKLLLSDSGFYLCAWSMGGWSNQPQHFGDGTRLSIL.

CDR3 residues: CASSPRQATGELFF. The DNA for the CDR3 is TGTGCCAGCTCGCCCCGTCAAGCCACCGGGGAGCTGTTTTTT. V usage is TRBV18 and J usage is TRBJ2-2; D is unresolved. The V end lost 6 bases, the J end lost 4 bases, and 12 bases lay between the germline ends. The CDR3 runs 14 residues. Germline assignment: CDR1 KGHSH and CDR2 LQKENI. The variable domain in full, with the rest retrieved from reference TRBV18 and TRBJ2-2, is NAGVMQNPRHLVRRRGQEARLRCSPMKGHSHVYWYRQLPEEGLKFMVYLQKENIIDESGMPKERFSAEFPKEGPSILRIQQVVRGDSAAYFCASSPRQATGELFFGEGSRLTVL.

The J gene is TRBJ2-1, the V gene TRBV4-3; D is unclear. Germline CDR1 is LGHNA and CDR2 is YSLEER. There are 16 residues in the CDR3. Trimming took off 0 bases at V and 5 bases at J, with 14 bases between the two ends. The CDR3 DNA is TGCGCCAGCAGCCAAGAGGACGTGATTTTCCACAATGAGCAGTTCTTC. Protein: CASSQEDVIFHNEQFF.

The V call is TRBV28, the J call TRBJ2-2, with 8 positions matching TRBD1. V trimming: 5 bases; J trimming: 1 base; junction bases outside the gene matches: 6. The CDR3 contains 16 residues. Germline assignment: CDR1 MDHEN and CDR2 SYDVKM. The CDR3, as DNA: TGTGCCAGCAGTACCCAGGGGGCCGTGAACACCGGGGAGCTGTTTTTT. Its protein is CASSTQGAVNTGELFF.

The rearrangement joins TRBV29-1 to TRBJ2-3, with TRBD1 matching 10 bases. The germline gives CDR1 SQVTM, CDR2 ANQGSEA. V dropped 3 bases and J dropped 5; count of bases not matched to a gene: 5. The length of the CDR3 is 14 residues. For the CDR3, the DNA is TGCAGCGTTGATTCGCGGACAGGGGGAGATACGCAGTATTTT. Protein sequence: CSVDSRTGGDTQYF.

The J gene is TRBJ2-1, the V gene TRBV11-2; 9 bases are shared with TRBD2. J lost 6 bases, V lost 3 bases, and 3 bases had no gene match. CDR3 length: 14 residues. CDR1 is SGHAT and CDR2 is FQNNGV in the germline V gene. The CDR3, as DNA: TGTGCCAGCAGCTTTGGGACTAGCTCCAATGAGCAGTTCTTC. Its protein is CASSFGTSSNEQFF. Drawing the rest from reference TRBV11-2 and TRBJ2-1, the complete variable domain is EAGVAQSPRYKIIEKRQSVAFWCNPISGHATLYWYQQILGQGPKLLIQFQNNGVVDDSQLPKDRFSAERLKGVDSTLKIQPAKLEDSAVYLCASSFGTSSNEQFFGPGTRLTVL.

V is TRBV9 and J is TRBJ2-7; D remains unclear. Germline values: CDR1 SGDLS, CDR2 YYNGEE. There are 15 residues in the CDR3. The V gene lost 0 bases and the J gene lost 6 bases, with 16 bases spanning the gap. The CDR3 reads CASSVAPQRFSEQYF. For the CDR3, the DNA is TGTGCCAGCAGCGTAGCCCCCCAGAGGTTCAGCGAGCAGTACTTC. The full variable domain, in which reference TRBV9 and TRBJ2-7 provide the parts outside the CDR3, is DSGVTQTPKHLITATGQRVTLRCSPRSGDLSVYWYQQSLDQGLQFLIQYYNGEERAKGNILERFSAQQFPDLHSELNLSSLELGDSALYFCASSVAPQRFSEQYFGPGTRLTVT.

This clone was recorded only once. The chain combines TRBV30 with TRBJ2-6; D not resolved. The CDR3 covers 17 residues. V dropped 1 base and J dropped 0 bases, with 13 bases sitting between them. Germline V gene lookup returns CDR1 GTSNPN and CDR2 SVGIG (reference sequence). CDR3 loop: CAWSDFTLSSGANVLTF. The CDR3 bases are TGTGCCTGGAGTGATTTTACCTTGAGCTCTGGGGCCAACGTCCTGACTTTC.

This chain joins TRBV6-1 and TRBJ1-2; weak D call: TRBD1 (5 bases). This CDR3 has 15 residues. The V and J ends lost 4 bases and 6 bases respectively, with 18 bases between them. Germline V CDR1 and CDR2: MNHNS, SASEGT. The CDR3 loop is CASSVSGQGLDGYTF. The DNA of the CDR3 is TGTGCCAGCAGTGTTTCAGGGCAGGGATTAGATGGCTACACCTTC.

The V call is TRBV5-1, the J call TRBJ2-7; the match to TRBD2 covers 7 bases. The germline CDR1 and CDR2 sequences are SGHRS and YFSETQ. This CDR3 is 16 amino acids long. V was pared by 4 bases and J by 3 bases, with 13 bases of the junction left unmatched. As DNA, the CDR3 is TGCGCCAGCAGCCCCCTGCCCGCCGGCGGGAGCTACGAGCAGTACTTC. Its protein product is CASSPLPAGGSYEQYF.

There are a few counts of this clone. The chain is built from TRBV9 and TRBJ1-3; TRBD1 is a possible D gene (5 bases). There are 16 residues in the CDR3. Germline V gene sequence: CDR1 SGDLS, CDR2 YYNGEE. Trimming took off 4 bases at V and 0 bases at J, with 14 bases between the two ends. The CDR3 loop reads CASSPSYRYSGNTIYF. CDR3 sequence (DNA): TGTGCCAGCAGCCCCTCTTACAGGTACTCTGGAAACACCATATATTTT.

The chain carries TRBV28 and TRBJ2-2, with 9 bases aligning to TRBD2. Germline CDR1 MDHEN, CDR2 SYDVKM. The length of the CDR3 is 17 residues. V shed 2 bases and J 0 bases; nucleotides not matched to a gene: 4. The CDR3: CASSLTGLAPNTGELFF. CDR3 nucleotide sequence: TGTGCCAGCAGTTTAACGGGACTAGCCCCGAACACCGGGGAGCTGTTTTTT.

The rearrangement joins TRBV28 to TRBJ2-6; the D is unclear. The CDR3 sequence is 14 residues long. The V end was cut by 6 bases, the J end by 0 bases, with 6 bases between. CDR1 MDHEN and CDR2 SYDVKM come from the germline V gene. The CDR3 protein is CASRLSSGANVLTF. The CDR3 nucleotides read TGTGCCAGCAGGCTAAGCTCTGGGGCCAACGTCCTGACTTTC.

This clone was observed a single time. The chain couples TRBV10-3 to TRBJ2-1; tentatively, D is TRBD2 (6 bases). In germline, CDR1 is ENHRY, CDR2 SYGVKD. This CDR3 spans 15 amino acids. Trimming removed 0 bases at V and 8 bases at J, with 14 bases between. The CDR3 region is CAISESRGGGYEQFF. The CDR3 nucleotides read TGTGCCATCAGTGAGTCAAGGGGAGGTGGGTATGAGCAGTTCTTC.

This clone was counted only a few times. CDR3 loop: CASSLSARRVYTEAFF. DNA of the CDR3: TGTGCCAGCAGTTTATCGGCCAGGAGAGTTTACACTGAAGCTTTCTTT. V usage is TRBV27 and J usage is TRBJ1-1; D not certain. The V end lost 0 bases, the J end lost 3 bases, and 14 bases lay between the germline ends. The germline gives CDR1 MNHEY, CDR2 SMNVEV (reference sequence). The CDR3 runs 16 residues.

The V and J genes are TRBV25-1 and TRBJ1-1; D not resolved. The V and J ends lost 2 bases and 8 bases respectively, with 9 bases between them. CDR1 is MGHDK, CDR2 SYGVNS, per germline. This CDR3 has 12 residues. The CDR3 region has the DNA TGTGCCAGCAGTGAACCGGGTCTCGAAGCTTTCTTT. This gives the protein CASSEPGLEAFF.

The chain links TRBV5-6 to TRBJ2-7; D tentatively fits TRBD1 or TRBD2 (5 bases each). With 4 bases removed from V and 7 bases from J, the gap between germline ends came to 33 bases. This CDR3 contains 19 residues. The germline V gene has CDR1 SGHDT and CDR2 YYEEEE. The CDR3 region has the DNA TGTGCCAGCAGCATCACAACTATCCCCCAGGGACGGAGCTCGGAAGAGCAGTACTTC. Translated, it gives CASSITTIPQGRSSEEQYF.

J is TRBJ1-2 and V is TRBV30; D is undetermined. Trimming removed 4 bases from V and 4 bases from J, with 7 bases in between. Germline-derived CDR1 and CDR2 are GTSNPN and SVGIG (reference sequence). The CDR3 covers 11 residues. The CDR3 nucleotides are TGTGCCTGGAATTCCGGCTATGGCTACACCTTC. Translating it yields CAWNSGYGYTF.

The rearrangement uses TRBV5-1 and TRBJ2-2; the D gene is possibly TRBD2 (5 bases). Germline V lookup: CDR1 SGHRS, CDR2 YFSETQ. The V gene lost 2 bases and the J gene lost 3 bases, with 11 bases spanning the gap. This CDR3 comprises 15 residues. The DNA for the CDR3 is TGCGCCAGCAGCTTAAGGGAGATCGACACCGGGGAGCTGTTTTTT. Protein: CASSLREIDTGELFF.

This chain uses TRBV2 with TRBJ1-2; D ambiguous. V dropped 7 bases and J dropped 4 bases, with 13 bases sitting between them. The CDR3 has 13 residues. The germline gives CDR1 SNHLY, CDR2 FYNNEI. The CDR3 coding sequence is TGTGCCAGCATGGCAGGAGCCCTCTATGGCTACACCTTC. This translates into CASMAGALYGYTF.

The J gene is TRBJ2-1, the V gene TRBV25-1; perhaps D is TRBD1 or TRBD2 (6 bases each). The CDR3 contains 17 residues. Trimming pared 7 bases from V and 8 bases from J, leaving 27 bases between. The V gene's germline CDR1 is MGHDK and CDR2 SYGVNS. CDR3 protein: CASTSWLETGTLDEQFF. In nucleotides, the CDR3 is TGTGCCAGCACCTCATGGCTAGAAACAGGGACTCTTGATGAGCAGTTCTTC.

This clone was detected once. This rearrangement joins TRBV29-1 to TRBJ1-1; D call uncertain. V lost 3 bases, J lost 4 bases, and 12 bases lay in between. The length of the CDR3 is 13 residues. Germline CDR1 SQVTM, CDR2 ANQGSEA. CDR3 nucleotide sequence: TGCAGCGTTGAGGTGCCGGGGTCCACTGAAGCTTTCTTT. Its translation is CSVEVPGSTEAFF.

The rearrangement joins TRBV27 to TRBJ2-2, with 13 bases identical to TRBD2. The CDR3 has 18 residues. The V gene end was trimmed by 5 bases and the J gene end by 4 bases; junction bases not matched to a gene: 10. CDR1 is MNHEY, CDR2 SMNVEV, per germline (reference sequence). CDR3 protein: CASSLRGLAGTRTGELFF. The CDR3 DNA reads TGTGCCAGCAGTCTACGGGGACTAGCGGGGACTCGCACCGGGGAGCTGTTTTTT.

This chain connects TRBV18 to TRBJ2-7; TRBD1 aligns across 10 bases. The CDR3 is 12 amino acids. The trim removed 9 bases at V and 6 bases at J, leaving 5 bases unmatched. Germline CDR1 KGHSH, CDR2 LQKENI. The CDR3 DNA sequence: TGTGCCAGTACGGGACAGGGGAGCGAGCAGTACTTC. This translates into CASTGQGSEQYF. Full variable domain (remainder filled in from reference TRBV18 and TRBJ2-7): NAGVMQNPRHLVRRRGQEARLRCSPMKGHSHVYWYRQLPEEGLKFMVYLQKENIIDESGMPKERFSAEFPKEGPSILRIQQVVRGDSAAYFCASTGQGSEQYFGPGTRLTVT.

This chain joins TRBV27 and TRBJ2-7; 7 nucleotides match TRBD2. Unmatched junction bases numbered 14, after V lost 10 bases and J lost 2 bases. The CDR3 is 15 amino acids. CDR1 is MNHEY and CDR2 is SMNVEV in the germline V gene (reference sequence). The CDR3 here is CAIHIKRAGAYEQYF. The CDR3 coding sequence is TGTGCCATCCACATCAAGCGGGCGGGGGCCTACGAGCAGTACTTC.

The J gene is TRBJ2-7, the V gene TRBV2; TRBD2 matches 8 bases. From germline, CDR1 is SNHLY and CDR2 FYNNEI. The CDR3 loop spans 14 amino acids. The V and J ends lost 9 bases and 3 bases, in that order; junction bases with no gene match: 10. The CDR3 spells CASTLAGYGYEQYF. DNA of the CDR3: TGTGCCAGTACGCTAGCGGGCTATGGCTACGAGCAGTACTTC.

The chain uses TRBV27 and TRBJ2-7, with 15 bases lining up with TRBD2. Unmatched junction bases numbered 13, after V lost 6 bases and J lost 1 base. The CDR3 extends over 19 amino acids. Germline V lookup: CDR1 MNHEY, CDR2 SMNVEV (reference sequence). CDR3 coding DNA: TGTGCCAGCAGCCGATTCGGACTAGCGGGAGGGCAGTCTTCCTACGAGCAGTACTTC. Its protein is CASSRFGLAGGQSSYEQYF.

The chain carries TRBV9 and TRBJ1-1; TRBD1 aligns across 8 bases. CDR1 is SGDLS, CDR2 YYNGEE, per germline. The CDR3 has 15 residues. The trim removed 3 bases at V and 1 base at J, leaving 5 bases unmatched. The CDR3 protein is CASSERQGQNTEAFF. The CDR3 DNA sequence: TGTGCCAGCAGCGAGAGACAGGGGCAGAACACTGAAGCTTTCTTT.